What follows is one T cell receptor beta chain and its context. Antigen: not known. This sample is drawn from a study of cytomegalovirus exposure and HLA in healthy donors. The study's findings and limits: Three chains linked to CMV were shown in vitro to be specific for CMV antigens. Among CMV-associated TCR beta chains, most appeared HLA-restricted in a later analysis.

Both 60 Vbeta primers and 13 Jbeta primers went into the PCR. Generated by immunoSEQ multiplex PCR, the TCRdb table keeps only in-frame clones and is missing some. The repertoire holds 190,000 or so clones, with about four fifths as singletons. From germline, CDR1 is SEHNR and CDR2 FQNEAQ (reference sequence). CDR3 length equals 14 residues. V lost 4 bases to trimming and J lost 5 bases; unmatched junction nucleotides: 7. This chain links TRBV7-9 with TRBJ2-5; 7 bases align to TRBD2. The TCR sequence derives from a woman aged 45-59 years in good health and CMV-seropositive. Sequenced sample: PBMCs. The CDR3 nucleotides are TGTGCCAGCAGCTCAATTACAGCGGGGGAGACCCAGTACTTC. Protein: CASSSITAGETQYF. The full variable domain, with the rest looked up from reference TRBV7-9 and TRBJ2-5, is DTGVSQNPRHKITKRGQNVTFRCDPISEHNRLYWYRQTLGQGPEFLTYFQNEAQLEKSRLLSDRFSAERPKGSFSTLEIQRTEQGDSAMYLCASSSITAGETQYFGPGTRLLVL.